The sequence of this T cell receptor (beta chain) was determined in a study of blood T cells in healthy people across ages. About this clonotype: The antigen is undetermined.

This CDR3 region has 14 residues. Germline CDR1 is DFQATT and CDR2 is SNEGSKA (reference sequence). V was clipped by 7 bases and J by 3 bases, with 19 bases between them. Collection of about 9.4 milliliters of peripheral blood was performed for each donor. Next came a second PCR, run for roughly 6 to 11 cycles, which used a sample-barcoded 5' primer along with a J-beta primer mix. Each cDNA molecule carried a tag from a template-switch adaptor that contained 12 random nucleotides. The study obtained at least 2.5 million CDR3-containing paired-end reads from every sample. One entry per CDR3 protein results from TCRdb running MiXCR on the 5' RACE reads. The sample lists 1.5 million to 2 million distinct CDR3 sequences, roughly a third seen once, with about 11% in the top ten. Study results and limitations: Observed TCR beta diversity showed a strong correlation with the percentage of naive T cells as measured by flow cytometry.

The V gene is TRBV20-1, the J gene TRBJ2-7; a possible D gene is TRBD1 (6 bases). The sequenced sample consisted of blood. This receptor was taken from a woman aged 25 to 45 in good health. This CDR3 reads CSVPKQGRGYEQYF. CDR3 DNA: TGCAGTGTACCAAAACAGGGAAGGGGCTACGAGCAGTACTTC.